This T cell receptor beta chain was retrieved from a study of cytomegalovirus exposure and HLA in healthy donors. Overall study results and limits: The investigators catalogued 150 to 200 TCR beta chains as cytomegalovirus-associated.

In germline, CDR1 is MNHEY, CDR2 SVGAGI. With 2 bases clipped from V and 4 bases from J, the junction kept 4 bases outside the gene matches. CDR3 size: 14 residues. Concerning this clone itself: Its antigen is as yet unknown.

The method was immunoSEQ multiplex PCR; TCRdb's version includes in-frame clones alone and lacks a portion of them. The data show fewer than 120,000 clones, with 88% seen just once and approximately 1.5% held by the top ten. Sequenced: PBMCs. V usage is TRBV6-5 and J usage is TRBJ2-5, with 7 bases identical to TRBD1. The receptor was derived from a woman aged 25-40 years in good health and CMV-seropositive. The CDR3 DNA reads TGTGCCAGCAGTTACGGTAGGGGGCGAGAGACCCAGTACTTC. It codes for CASSYGRGRETQYF.